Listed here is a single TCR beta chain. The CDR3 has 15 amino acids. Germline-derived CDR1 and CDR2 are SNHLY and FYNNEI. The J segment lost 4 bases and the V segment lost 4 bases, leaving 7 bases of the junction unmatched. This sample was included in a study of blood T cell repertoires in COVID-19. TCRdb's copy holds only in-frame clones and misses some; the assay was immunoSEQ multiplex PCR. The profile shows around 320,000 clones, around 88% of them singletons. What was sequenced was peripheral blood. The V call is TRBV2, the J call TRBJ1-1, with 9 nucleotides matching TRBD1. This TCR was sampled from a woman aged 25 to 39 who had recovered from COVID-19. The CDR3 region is CASSATGGAGTEAFF. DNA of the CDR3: TGTGCCAGCAGTGCAACAGGGGGCGCGGGCACTGAAGCTTTCTTT. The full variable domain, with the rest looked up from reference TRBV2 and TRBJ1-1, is EPEVTQTPSHQVTQMGQEVILRCVPISNHLYFYWYRQILGQKVEFLVSFYNNEISEKSEIFDDQFSVERPDGSNFTLKIRSTKLEDSAMYFCASSATGGAGTEAFFGQGTRLTVV.